This entry lists 29 T cell receptor beta chains sequenced from one sample in a study of T-cell memory formation after mild COVID-19. TCRdb reprocessed the 5' RACE reads via MiXCR and lists one record per CDR3 protein. In the table there are 30,000 to 45,000 distinct CDR3 sequences, 11% of which are singletons. The sample consisted of PBMCs or a T cell subset sorted from them (not recorded which). The receptors here all came from a man in his late teens or twenties who had mild COVID-19 (a few samples of this study predate the infection). Cell type and time point are not known.

This clonotype was seen ten or more times. The chain employs TRBV15 and TRBJ2-4; TRBD1 agrees at 8 bases. Trimming removed 4 bases from V and 4 bases from J; junction bases left unmatched: 3. This CDR3 has 14 residues. The germline CDR1 and CDR2 sequences are LNHNV and YYDKDF (reference sequence). The CDR3 DNA follows: TGTGCCACCAGCACCCGGACAGGGAAAAACATTCAGTACTTC. As protein: CATSTRTGKNIQYF.

This chain connects TRBV4-2 to TRBJ2-5; TRBD2 might be the D (5 bases). The germline gives CDR1 LGHNA, CDR2 YNFKEQ. CDR3 length: 14 amino acids. V was pared by 2 bases and J by 8 bases, with 15 bases between. The CDR3: CASSQPGSRDTQYF. The CDR3 coding sequence is TGTGCCAGCAGCCAACCGGGGAGCCGGGATACCCAGTACTTC.

This clonotype was observed many times. The chain couples TRBV6-5 to TRBJ2-3; no reliable D call. Per the germline V gene, CDR1 is MNHEY and CDR2 is SVGAGI. Between the trimmed V and J ends, which lost 5 bases and 8 bases, there was a span of 14 bases. The CDR3 runs to 13 residues. The CDR3 region is CASSNPRWSTQYF. The CDR3 DNA reads as TGTGCCAGCAGTAATCCACGGTGGAGTACGCAGTATTTT.

This clonotype was seen more than once but under ten times. The chain uses TRBV24-1 and TRBJ2-5, with 7 nucleotides matching TRBD2. The V segment lost 4 bases and the J segment 3 bases; nucleotides outside the gene matches: 13. This CDR3 contains 17 residues. Germline CDR1 is KGHDR and CDR2 is SFDVKD. The CDR3 is CATSDPGGSGAKETQYF. In DNA form, the CDR3 reads TGTGCCACCAGTGACCCCGGGGGGAGCGGGGCGAAAGAGACCCAGTACTTC.

This clonotype came up many times. The chain recombines TRBV24-1 with TRBJ2-2, with TRBD2 matching over 7 bases. The CDR3 covers 17 residues. Germline V gene data show CDR1 as KGHDR and CDR2 as SFDVKD. The V segment lost 3 bases and the J segment 4 bases; nucleotides outside the gene matches: 10. CDR3 protein: CATSDRRQAGSTGELFF. CDR3 nucleotides: TGTGCCACCAGTGATAGACGGCAAGCGGGGAGCACCGGGGAGCTGTTTTTT.

The chain joins TRBV12-3 or TRBV12-4 to TRBJ1-5; D possibly corresponds to TRBD1 (5 bases). This CDR3 comprises 14 residues. Trimming pared 5 bases from V and 3 bases from J, leaving 11 bases between. CDR3 sequence (DNA): TGTGCCAGCAGTCTTGACAGAGTCAATCAGCCCCAGCATTTT. Translating gives CASSLDRVNQPQHF.

This clonotype occurred many times. The genes are TRBV9 and TRBJ2-7; 8 bases match TRBD1. This CDR3 contains 19 residues. Germline CDR1 and CDR2: SGDLS and YYNGEE. J lost 5 bases, V lost 4 bases, and 23 bases had no gene match. This chain's CDR3 is CASSPSGRTGLGDGHEQYF. In DNA, the CDR3 is TGTGCCAGCAGCCCAAGCGGTCGGACAGGGCTTGGGGATGGTCACGAGCAGTACTTC.

This clonotype appeared many times. V gene TRBV7-3 combines with J gene TRBJ2-1; D assignment may be TRBD1 or TRBD2 (5 bases each). Trimming removed 2 bases at V and 9 bases at J, with 8 bases between. In germline, CDR1 is SGHTA, CDR2 FQGTGA. CDR3 length: 12 amino acids. CDR3 residues: CASSLDGGEQFF. The DNA of the CDR3 is TGTGCCAGCAGCTTAGATGGGGGTGAGCAGTTCTTC.

To note about this clonotype: A much larger clonotype is one base distant, so this may be a read error. The rearrangement links TRBV7-2 to TRBJ1-2; 10 bases map to TRBD1. With 3 bases clipped from V and 5 bases from J, the junction kept 6 bases outside the gene matches. In germline, CDR1 is SGHTA, CDR2 FQGNSA. This CDR3 is 15 amino acids long. CDR3 in amino acids: CASSLGQGQLYGYTF. CDR3 sequence (DNA): TGTGCCAGCAGCTTGGGACAGGGGCAGTTGTATGGCTACACCTTC. The variable domain in full, completed from reference TRBV7-2 and TRBJ1-2, reads GAGVSQSPSNKVTEKGKDVELRCDPISGHTALYWYRQSLGQGLEFLIYFQGNSAPDKSGLPSDRFSAERTGGSVSTLTIQRTQQEDSAVYLCASSLGQGQLYGYTFGSGTRLTVV.

The chain links TRBV6-2 or TRBV6-3 to TRBJ2-3; D is perhaps TRBD2 (5 bases). Trimming stripped 2 bases from V and 4 bases from J, with 13 bases between. Germline V gene lookup returns CDR1 MNHEY and CDR2 SVGEGT. The CDR3 loop spans 15 amino acids. CDR3 protein: CASSYRGQEADTQYF. CDR3 coding DNA: TGTGCCAGCAGTTACAGAGGCCAGGAGGCAGATACGCAGTATTTT.

In its sample, this clonotype was seen many times. This chain uses TRBV27 with TRBJ1-5; D gene unclear. The CDR3 totals 14 residues. Looked up from germline, CDR1 is MNHEY and CDR2 is SMNVEV (reference sequence). The V and J ends lost 1 base and 6 bases respectively, with 10 bases between them. The CDR3 nucleotides read TGTGCCAGCAGTTTATGGTACAGTCGTCAGCCCCAGCATTTT. The encoded protein is CASSLWYSRQPQHF.

The rearrangement links TRBV6-2 or TRBV6-3 to TRBJ1-1, with a tentative D call TRBD1 (5 bases). This CDR3 is built from 12 residues. CDR1 is MNHEY and CDR2 is SVGEGT in the germline V gene. Deletions cut 7 bases from V and 7 bases from J, with 13 bases between. The CDR3 is CASNRGGGEAFF. The CDR3 DNA reads TGTGCCAGCAATCGGGGCGGGGGTGAAGCTTTCTTT.

The rearrangement uses TRBV27 and TRBJ2-3, with 8 bases that match TRBD2. The V segment lost 8 bases and the J segment 4 bases; nucleotides outside the gene matches: 8. CDR1 is MNHEY and CDR2 is SMNVEV in the germline V gene (reference sequence). The length of the CDR3 is 14 residues. The CDR3 loop reads CASGQWRGADTQYF. CDR3 nucleotide sequence: TGTGCCAGCGGTCAGTGGCGGGGGGCAGATACGCAGTATTTT.

In this sample, this clonotype turned up many times. In DNA, the CDR3 is TGCGCCAGCAGCTTGGGTAACAGCGTAGCCAAAAACATTCAGTACTTC. Amino acid sequence: CASSLGNSVAKNIQYF. The chain has TRBV5-1 and TRBJ2-4; no definite D call. Germline loops: CDR1 SGHRS, CDR2 YFSETQ. Trimming pared 0 bases from V and 0 bases from J, leaving 10 bases between. The CDR3 sequence is 16 residues long. Full variable domain (outside the CDR3, taken from reference TRBV5-1 and TRBJ2-4): KAGVTQTPRYLIKTRGQQVTLSCSPISGHRSVSWYQQTPGQGLQFLFEYFSETQRNKGNFPGRFSGRQFSNSRSEMNVSTLELGDSALYLCASSLGNSVAKNIQYFGAGTRLSVL.

This clonotype was found many times. The chain has TRBV5-1 and TRBJ2-3; 9 nucleotides agree with TRBD2. Per germline, CDR1 SGHRS and CDR2 YFSETQ. V was pared by 6 bases and J by 4 bases, with 9 bases of the junction left unmatched. The CDR3 length is 15 residues. The CDR3: CASTTGLAVSDTQYF. The DNA of the CDR3 is TGCGCCAGCACCACGGGACTAGCAGTGTCAGATACGCAGTATTTT. Full variable domain (rest looked up from reference TRBV5-1 and TRBJ2-3): KAGVTQTPRYLIKTRGQQVTLSCSPISGHRSVSWYQQTPGQGLQFLFEYFSETQRNKGNFPGRFSGRQFSNSRSEMNVSTLELGDSALYLCASTTGLAVSDTQYFGPGTRLTVL.

The sample holds a few counts of this clonotype. The chain uses TRBV4-3 and TRBJ2-2, with 7 bases identical to TRBD1. The junction had 6 bases not matched to a gene; V was cut back by 4 bases and J by 4 bases. The CDR3 covers 15 residues. Germline CDR1 and CDR2: LGHNA and YSLEER. Here the CDR3 reads CASSPATGSTGELFF. CDR3 sequence (DNA): TGCGCCAGCAGCCCAGCGACAGGGAGCACCGGGGAGCTGTTTTTT.

This clonotype was detected ten times or more. V is TRBV21-1 and J is TRBJ1-6; the D call of TRBD1 is as the table states it, not checked on the DNA. TRBV21-1 is recorded as a pseudogene. The length of the CDR3 is 15 residues. The CDR3 coding sequence is TGTGCCAGCAGCACAAGACAGGGTGTAAGTTCACCCCTCCACTTT. Encoded protein: CASSTRQGVSSPLHF.

V gene TRBV7-2 combines with J gene TRBJ2-1; the D gene is possibly TRBD1 (5 bases). The ends were cut back, 1 base at V and 9 bases at J, with 13 bases in the middle. This CDR3 contains 14 residues. Looked up from germline, CDR1 is SGHTA and CDR2 is FQGNSA. The CDR3 here is CASSLVGQGTEQFF. CDR3 coding DNA: TGTGCCAGCAGCTTAGTGGGGCAGGGAACTGAGCAGTTCTTC.

This clonotype has at least ten counts. The chain couples TRBV5-1 to TRBJ2-5; D might be TRBD1 (5 bases). V gave up 0 bases and J gave up 5 bases, with 11 bases separating them. Looked up from germline, CDR1 is SGHRS and CDR2 is YFSETQ. This CDR3 has 14 amino acids. In DNA, the CDR3 is TGCGCCAGCAGCTTGGAGCAGGGAAGGGAGACCCAGTACTTC. Its translation: CASSLEQGRETQYF.

This clonotype was detected many times. The chain carries TRBV14 and TRBJ2-3; D uncertain. CDR1 and CDR2 from the germline V gene are SGHDN and FVKESK. CDR3 length: 15 residues. Between the trimmed V and J ends, which lost 4 bases and 6 bases, there was a span of 17 bases. CDR3: CASSPPWPLEDTQYF. As DNA, the CDR3 is TGTGCCAGCAGCCCCCCTTGGCCCTTGGAGGATACGCAGTATTTT.

This clonotype was recorded many times. The J gene is TRBJ2-2, the V gene TRBV11-2; D unclear. From germline, CDR1 is SGHAT and CDR2 FQNNGV. This CDR3 has 13 amino acids. V lost 5 bases and J 2 bases, leaving 6 bases between the germline ends. CDR3 nucleotide sequence: TGTGCCAGCAGCGAACAAAACACCGGGGAGCTGTTTTTT. Translated: CASSEQNTGELFF.

This clonotype was detected only a few times. The chain joins TRBV11-3 to TRBJ1-1, with D unresolved. The V end was cut by 4 bases, the J end by 1 base, with 10 bases between. The germline V gene encodes CDR1 SGHNT and CDR2 YENEEA. The CDR3 is 14 residues long. DNA for the CDR3: TGTGCCAGCAGCTACTCAGGCGAGAACACTGAAGCTTTCTTT. Amino acids: CASSYSGENTEAFF.

In its sample, this clonotype was seen many times. J is TRBJ2-3 and V is TRBV2; 7 positions match TRBD1. The trim removed 4 bases at V and 5 bases at J, leaving 3 bases unmatched. The CDR3 spans 13 residues. The germline V gene has CDR1 SNHLY and CDR2 FYNNEI. The CDR3 DNA sequence: TGTGCCAGCAGTGGACAGGGCGGAGATACGCAGTATTTT. The encoded protein is CASSGQGGDTQYF.

This clonotype was recorded a few times. The rearrangement joins TRBV27 to TRBJ2-6, with a tentative D call TRBD1 (5 bases). V lost 4 bases and J lost 0, with 10 bases in between. There are 16 residues in the CDR3. Germline assignment: CDR1 MNHEY and CDR2 SMNVEV (reference sequence). CDR3 protein: CASSSGHSSGANVLTF. CDR3 in DNA: TGTGCCAGCAGTTCAGGACACAGCTCTGGGGCCAACGTCCTGACTTTC.

There are many counts of this clonotype. This chain joins TRBV4-2 and TRBJ1-5; 7 bases map to TRBD1. The V gene's germline CDR1 is LGHNA and CDR2 YNFKEQ. V dropped 1 base and J dropped 5; count of bases not matched to a gene: 5. The CDR3 extends over 15 amino acids. The CDR3, as DNA: TGTGCCAGCAGCCAAGGCGTAACAGGGGATCAGCCCCAGCATTTT. Translated: CASSQGVTGDQPQHF.

This clonotype was picked up many times. The V call is TRBV7-3, the J call TRBJ2-2; no clear D gene. Germline-derived CDR1 and CDR2 are SGHTA and FQGTGA. This CDR3 is 14 amino acids long. The V and J ends lost 1 base and 2 bases respectively, with 5 bases between them. This chain's CDR3 is CASSLNSNTGELFF. CDR3 bases: TGTGCCAGCAGCTTAAATTCAAACACCGGGGAGCTGTTTTTT.

This clonotype was observed at least ten times. The chain recombines TRBV5-1 with TRBJ2-5; TRBD2 aligns across 11 bases. The CDR3 consists of 15 residues. Per the germline V gene, CDR1 is SGHRS and CDR2 is YFSETQ. V dropped 0 bases and J dropped 5; count of bases not matched to a gene: 3. The CDR3 loop reads CASSLEASGGETQYF. The CDR3 bases are TGCGCCAGCAGCTTGGAGGCTAGCGGGGGGGAGACCCAGTACTTC.

This clonotype was seen many times. The chain uses TRBV20-1 and TRBJ2-7; D call uncertain. CDR3 size: 14 residues. V was trimmed by 6 bases and J by 4 bases, leaving 19 bases between them. Germline CDR1 reads DFQATT; CDR2 reads SNEGSKA (reference sequence). CDR3 loop: CSASTGSHLYEQYF. The CDR3 DNA follows: TGCAGTGCCTCTACCGGGTCCCACTTATACGAGCAGTACTTC.

This clonotype was counted between two and nine times. V and J are TRBV11-2 and TRBJ2-1; the D gene could be TRBD1 or TRBD2 (6 bases each). This CDR3 spans 15 amino acids. Per the germline V gene, CDR1 is SGHAT and CDR2 is FQNNGV. V lost 3 bases and J 3 bases, leaving 12 bases between the germline ends. The CDR3 loop is CASSLGGGGYNEQFF. The DNA for the CDR3 is TGTGCCAGCAGCTTGGGAGGAGGGGGCTACAATGAGCAGTTCTTC.